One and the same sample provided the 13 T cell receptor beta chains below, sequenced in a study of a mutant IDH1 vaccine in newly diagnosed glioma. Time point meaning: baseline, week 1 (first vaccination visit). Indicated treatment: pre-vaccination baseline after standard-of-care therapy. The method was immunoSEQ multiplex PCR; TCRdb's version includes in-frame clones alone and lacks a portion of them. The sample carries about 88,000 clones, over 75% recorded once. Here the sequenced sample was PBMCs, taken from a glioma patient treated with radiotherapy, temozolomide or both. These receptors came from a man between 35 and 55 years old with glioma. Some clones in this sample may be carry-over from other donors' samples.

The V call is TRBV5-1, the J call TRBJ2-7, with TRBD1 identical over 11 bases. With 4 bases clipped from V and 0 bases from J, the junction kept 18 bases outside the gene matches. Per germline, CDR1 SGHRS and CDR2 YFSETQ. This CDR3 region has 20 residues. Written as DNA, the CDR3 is TGCGCCAGCAGCAAGGACAGGGGGCTCGTAAGTGGGGGCCTCTCCTACGAGCAGTACTTC. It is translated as CASSKDRGLVSGGLSYEQYF.

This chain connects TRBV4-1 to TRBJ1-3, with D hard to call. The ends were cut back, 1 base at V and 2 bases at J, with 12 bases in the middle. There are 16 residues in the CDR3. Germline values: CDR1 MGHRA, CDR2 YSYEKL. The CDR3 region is CASSQGAGEAGNTIYF. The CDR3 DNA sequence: TGCGCCAGCAGCCAAGGTGCGGGCGAGGCTGGAAACACCATATATTTT.

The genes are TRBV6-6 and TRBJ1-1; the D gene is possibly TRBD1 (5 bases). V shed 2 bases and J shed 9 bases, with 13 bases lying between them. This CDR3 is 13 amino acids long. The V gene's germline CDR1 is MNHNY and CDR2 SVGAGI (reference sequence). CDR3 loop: CASSYEGTAKAFF. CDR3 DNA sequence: TGTGCCAGCAGTTACGAAGGGACGGCAAAAGCTTTCTTT.

The chain's CDR3 is CASSQETQYF. DNA of the CDR3: TGTGCCAGCAGCCAAGAGACCCAGTACTTC. The V gene is TRBV7-9, the J gene TRBJ2-5; D gene uncertain. V was clipped by 5 bases and J by 2 bases, with 0 bases between them. This CDR3 comprises 10 residues. Germline V gene lookup returns CDR1 SEHNR and CDR2 FQNEAQ (reference sequence).

The CDR3 DNA is TGCGCCAGCAGCTTTGGGGGGGTCACCGGGGAGCTGTTTTTT. This sequence encodes CASSFGGVTGELFF. This chain connects TRBV5-1 to TRBJ2-2; 7 bases agree with TRBD2. The trim removed 2 bases at V and 4 bases at J, leaving 2 bases unmatched. CDR1 and CDR2 from the germline V gene are SGHRS and YFSETQ. The CDR3 has 14 amino acids.

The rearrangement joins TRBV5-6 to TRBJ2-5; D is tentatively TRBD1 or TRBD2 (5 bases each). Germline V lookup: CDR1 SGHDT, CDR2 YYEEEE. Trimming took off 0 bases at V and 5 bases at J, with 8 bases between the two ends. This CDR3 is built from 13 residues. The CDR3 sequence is CASSLVGEETQYF. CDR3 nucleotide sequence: TGTGCCAGCAGCTTGGTAGGGGAGGAGACCCAGTACTTC.

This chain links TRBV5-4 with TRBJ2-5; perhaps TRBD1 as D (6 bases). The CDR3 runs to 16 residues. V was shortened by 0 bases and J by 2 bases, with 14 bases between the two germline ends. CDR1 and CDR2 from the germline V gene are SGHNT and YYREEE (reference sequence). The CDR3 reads CASSLDGTPKQETQYF. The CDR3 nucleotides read TGTGCCAGCAGCTTGGATGGGACACCCAAACAAGAGACCCAGTACTTC.

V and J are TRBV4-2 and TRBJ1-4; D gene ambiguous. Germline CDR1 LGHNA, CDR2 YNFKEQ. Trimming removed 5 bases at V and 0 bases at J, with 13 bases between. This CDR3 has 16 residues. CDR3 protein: CASSYRDSATNEKLFF. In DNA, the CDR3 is TGTGCCAGCAGCTATCGGGATAGTGCAACTAATGAAAAACTGTTTTTT.

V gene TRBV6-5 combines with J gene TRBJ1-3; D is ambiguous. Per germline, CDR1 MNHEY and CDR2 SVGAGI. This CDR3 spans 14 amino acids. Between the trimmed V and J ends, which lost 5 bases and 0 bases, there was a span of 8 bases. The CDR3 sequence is CASSRSISGNTIYF. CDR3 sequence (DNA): TGTGCCAGCAGTCGCTCCATCTCTGGAAACACCATATATTTT.

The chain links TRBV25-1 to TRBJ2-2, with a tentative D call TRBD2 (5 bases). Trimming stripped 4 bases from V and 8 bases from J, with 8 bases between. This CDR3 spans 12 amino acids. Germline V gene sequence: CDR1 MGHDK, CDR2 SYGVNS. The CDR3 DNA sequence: TGTGCCAGCAGTGCCGAGGGAGGGGAGCTGTTTTTT. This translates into CASSAEGGELFF.

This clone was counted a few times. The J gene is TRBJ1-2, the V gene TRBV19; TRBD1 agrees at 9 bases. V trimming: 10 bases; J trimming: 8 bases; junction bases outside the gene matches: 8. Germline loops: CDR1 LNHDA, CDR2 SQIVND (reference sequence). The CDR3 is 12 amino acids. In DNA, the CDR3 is TGTGCCACCGGGACAGGGTCTCGAGGCTACACCTTC. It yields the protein CATGTGSRGYTF.

The CDR3 here is CASRGGNTIYF. CDR3 bases: TGTGCCAGCAGAGGCGGAAACACCATATATTTT. The genes are TRBV6-5 and TRBJ1-3, with D unresolved. Germline V CDR1 and CDR2: MNHEY, SVGAGI. This CDR3 is built from 11 residues. The ends were cut back, 6 bases at V and 4 bases at J, with 4 bases in the middle.

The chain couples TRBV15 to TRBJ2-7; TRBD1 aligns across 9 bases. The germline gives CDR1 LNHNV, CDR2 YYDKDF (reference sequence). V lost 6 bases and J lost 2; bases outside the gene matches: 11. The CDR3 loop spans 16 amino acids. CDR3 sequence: CATRPTGTGSPYEQYF. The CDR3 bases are TGTGCCACCAGACCCACCGGGACAGGGTCACCCTACGAGCAGTACTTC.